This T cell receptor beta chain was observed in a study of post-analysis software for immune sequencing data. Study-level information: Disease courses included relapsing-remitting, secondary progressive and progressive-relapsing multiple sclerosis. Whole-study results and caveats: Samples made in the same batch grouped tightly together by F measure. Controls showed lower frequencies than patients for five TRBV segments, and TRBV5-6, TRBV5-1 and TRBV20-1 were among these.

The TCR beta cDNA libraries carried unique molecular identifiers. In TCRdb, the PCR reads were re-called with MiXCR into one record per CDR3 protein. The repertoire holds hundreds of thousands of distinct CDR3 sequences, with 30% to 40% as singletons. The CDR3 has 14 residues. CDR1 is SGHRS and CDR2 is YFSETQ in the germline V gene. Of note for this clonotype: What it recognizes is unknown.

The receptor comes from a girl aged 2 to 10 with multiple sclerosis. Sequencing used blood. The J gene is TRBJ2-4, the V gene TRBV5-1; weak D call: TRBD1 (5 bases). The J call may be incorrect, as the DNA end agrees better with TRBJ2-7. CDR3 sequence (DNA): TGCGCCAGCAGCTTGGTGACAGTCTCCTACGAGCAGTACTTC. Translated, it gives CASSLVTVSYEQYF.